The clone carrying this T cell receptor beta chain was picked up a small number of times. Its specificity is not known. This record belongs to a study of T-cell memory formation after mild COVID-19. Overall study context: There were largely donor-specific TCR clusters.

TCR alpha and TCR beta cDNA libraries carrying sample barcodes and UMIs were produced by 5'RACE using constant-segment primers. TCRdb reprocessed the 5' RACE reads with MiXCR, giving one entry per CDR3 protein. The sample records roughly 450,000 distinct CDR3 sequences, roughly 18% being singletons. With 1 base removed from V and 2 bases from J, the gap between germline ends came to 11 bases. The length of the CDR3 is 16 residues. Germline CDR1 reads KGHDR; CDR2 reads SFDVKD. Whole-study results and caveats: Prior to infection, memory already included some responding clones, suggesting cross-reactive memory joined.

The origin of this receptor is a young man who had mild COVID-19 (a few samples of this study predate the infection). Cell type and time point are not known. Sequenced sample: PBMCs or a T cell subset sorted from them (not recorded which). This chain connects TRBV24-1 to TRBJ2-1, with D uncertain. The CDR3 nucleotides are TGTGCCACCAGTGATTTTATAGCTTCGACCTACAATGAGCAGTTCTTC. Protein product: CATSDFIASTYNEQFF.